The T cell receptor beta chain under discussion was sequenced for a study of CD8+ T cells in alopecia areata. Across the study: Each of the treated patients was given oral tofacitinib, 5 to 10 mg twice daily, for moderate-to-severe alopecia areata. Study-wide findings and caveats: Unlike in mice, where it was clearer, TCR sharing across patients was less clear, possibly HLA-related. Lesional scalp exceeded normal scalp in clonality, especially in alopecia totalis/universalis.

The CDR3 runs to 15 residues. Trimming took off 2 bases at V and 0 bases at J, with 8 bases between the two ends. Germline V gene data show CDR1 as SNHLY and CDR2 as FYNNEI. This clone was recorded a few times. What it recognizes is unknown. Lesional scalp punch biopsies and peripheral blood were collected from alopecia areata patients. After isolation, RNA underwent reverse transcription to generate cDNA as the sequencing template. Data came from immunoSEQ multiplex PCR; TCRdb stores just in-frame clones and leaves some out. The table shows 65,000 to 75,000 clones, with 45% to 55% occurring only once.

The clonotype was recovered from a human donor with alopecia areata. Sample: CD8+ T cells sorted from blood, taken at week 0. V is TRBV2 and J is TRBJ2-1; D remains ambiguous. CDR3 coding DNA: TGTGCCAGCAGTGAAAAAGGACCCTCCTACAATGAGCAGTTCTTC. Translated: CASSEKGPSYNEQFF. Variable domain in full (rest from reference TRBV2 and TRBJ2-1): EPEVTQTPSHQVTQMGQEVILRCVPISNHLYFYWYRQILGQKVEFLVSFYNNEISEKSEIFDDQFSVERPDGSNFTLKIRSTKLEDSAMYFCASSEKGPSYNEQFFGPGTRLTVL.